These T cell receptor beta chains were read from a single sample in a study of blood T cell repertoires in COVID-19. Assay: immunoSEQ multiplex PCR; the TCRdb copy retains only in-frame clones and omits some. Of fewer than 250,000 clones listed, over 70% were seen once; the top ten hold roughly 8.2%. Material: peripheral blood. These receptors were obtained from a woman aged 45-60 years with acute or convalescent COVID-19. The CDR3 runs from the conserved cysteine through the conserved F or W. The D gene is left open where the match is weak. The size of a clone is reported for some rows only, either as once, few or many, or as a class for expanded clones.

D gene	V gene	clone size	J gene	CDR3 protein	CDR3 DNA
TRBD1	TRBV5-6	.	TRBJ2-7	CASSSHPTGAYEQYF	TGTGCCAGCAGCTCGCACCCTACAGGGGCCTACGAGCAGTACTTC
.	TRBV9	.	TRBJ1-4	CASSRQGGGSPANEKLFF	TGTGCCAGCAGCCGTCAAGGGGGGGGCTCTCCAGCTAATGAAAAACTGTTTTTT
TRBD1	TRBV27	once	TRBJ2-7	CASSPGQGLYEQYF	TGTGCCAGCAGCCCGGGACAGGGCCTCTACGAGCAGTACTTC
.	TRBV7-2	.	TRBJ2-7	CASSSATGSYEQYF	TGTGCCAGCAGCTCAGCCACAGGGTCGTACGAGCAGTACTTC
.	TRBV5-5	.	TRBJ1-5	CASSLGGASREPQHF	TGTGCCAGCAGCTTGGGCGGGGCCTCCAGGGAGCCCCAGCATTTT
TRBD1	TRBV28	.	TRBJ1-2	CASSSPGTGETNYGYTF	TGTGCCAGCAGTTCCCCCGGGACAGGGGAAACTAACTATGGCTACACCTTC
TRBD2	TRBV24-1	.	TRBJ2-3	CATSADRLADITDTQYF	TGTGCCACCAGTGCCGATAGACTAGCGGACATCACAGATACGCAGTATTTT
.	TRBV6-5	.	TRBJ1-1	CASPGHLNTEAFF	TGTGCCAGCCCGGGACACCTGAACACTGAAGCTTTCTTT
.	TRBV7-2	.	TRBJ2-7	CASSLVGLSYEQYF	TGTGCCAGCAGCTTGGTGGGCCTATCCTACGAGCAGTACTTC
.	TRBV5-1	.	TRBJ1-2	CASSLGGGPSGYTF	TGCGCCAGCAGCTTGGGCGGGGGTCCATCTGGCTACACCTTC
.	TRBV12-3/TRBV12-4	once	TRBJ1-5	CASRQGSGQPQHF	TGTGCCAGCAGACAGGGTTCCGGTCAGCCCCAGCATTTT
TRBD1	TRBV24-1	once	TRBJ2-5	CATSDPTGGETQYF	TGTGCCACCAGTGATCCGACAGGGGGGGAGACCCAGTACTTC
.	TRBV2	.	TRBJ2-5	CATSQVGETQYF	TGTGCCACGTCCCAGGTTGGTGAGACCCAGTACTTC
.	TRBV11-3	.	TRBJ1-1	CASSLNPNTEAFF	TGTGCCAGCAGCCTAAACCCGAACACTGAAGCTTTCTTT
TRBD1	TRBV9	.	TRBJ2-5	CASSGPQGMRTQYF	TGTGCCAGCAGCGGACCACAGGGGATGAGAACCCAGTACTTC
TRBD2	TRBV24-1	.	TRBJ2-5	CATSDLLAGGETQYF	TGTGCCACCAGTGACCTACTAGCGGGAGGCGAGACCCAGTACTTC
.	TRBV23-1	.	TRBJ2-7	CARGSGGNFEQYF	TGCGCCAGAGGGAGCGGCGGTAACTTCGAGCAGTACTTC
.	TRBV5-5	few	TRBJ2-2	CASSLDGNTGELFF	TGTGCCAGCAGCTTGGACGGTAACACCGGGGAGCTGTTTTTT
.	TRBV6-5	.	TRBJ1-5	CASARGGQPQHF	TGTGCCAGCGCGAGAGGCGGTCAGCCCCAGCATTTT
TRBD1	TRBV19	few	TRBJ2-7	CASSPGTGVGYEQYF	TGTGCCAGTAGTCCCGGGACAGGCGTTGGCTACGAGCAGTACTTC
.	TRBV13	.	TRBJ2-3	CASSLSGQGEDTQYF	TGTGCCAGCAGCTTAAGCGGGCAGGGGGAAGATACGCAGTATTTT
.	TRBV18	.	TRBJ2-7	CASSSRTNSYEQYF	TGTGCCAGCTCATCAAGGACTAACTCCTACGAGCAGTACTTC
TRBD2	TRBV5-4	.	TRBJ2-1	CASSLGPSGANNEQFF	TGTGCCAGCAGCTTGGGCCCTAGCGGGGCAAACAATGAGCAGTTCTTC
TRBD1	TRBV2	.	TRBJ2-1	CASNRVRTGANEQFF	TGTGCCAGCAACAGAGTTAGGACAGGGGCCAATGAGCAGTTCTTC
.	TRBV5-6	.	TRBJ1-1	CASSLGLTANTEAFF	TGTGCCAGCAGCTTGGGCCTTACAGCGAACACTGAAGCTTTCTTT
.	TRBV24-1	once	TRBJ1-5	CATSGHTSNQPQHF	TGTGCCACCAGCGGACACACTAGCAATCAGCCCCAGCATTTT
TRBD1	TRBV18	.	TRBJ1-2	CASSLGTGTYGYTF	TGTGCCAGCTCACTAGGGACAGGGACCTATGGCTACACCTTC
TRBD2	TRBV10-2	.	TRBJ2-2	CASRGLAFNGELFF	TGCGCCAGCAGGGGACTAGCGTTTAACGGGGAGCTGTTTTTT
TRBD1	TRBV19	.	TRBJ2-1	CASARTGSNEQFF	TGTGCCAGTGCTCGGACAGGGAGCAATGAGCAGTTCTTC
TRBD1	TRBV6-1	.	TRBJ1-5	CASSENLAGQGSFNQPQHF	TGTGCCAGCAGTGAAAATTTGGCGGGACAGGGGTCTTTCAATCAGCCCCAGCATTTT
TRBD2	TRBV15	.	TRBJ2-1	CATSREGRAGNYNEQFF	TGTGCCACCAGCAGAGAAGGGAGGGCAGGGAATTACAATGAGCAGTTCTTC
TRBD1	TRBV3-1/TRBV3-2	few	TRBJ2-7	CASSHVRDRSYEQYF	TGTGCCAGCAGCCACGTCAGGGACAGGTCCTACGAGCAGTACTTC
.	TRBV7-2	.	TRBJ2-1	CASSLRGGANEQFF	TGTGCCAGCAGCCTACGAGGGGGGGCAAATGAGCAGTTCTTC
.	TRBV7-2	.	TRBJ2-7	CASSLGAGYEQYF	TGTGCCAGCAGCTTAGGGGCGGGTTACGAGCAGTACTTC
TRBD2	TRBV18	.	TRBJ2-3	CASSPTGLAGGDTQYF	TGTGCCAGCTCACCAACCGGACTAGCGGGAGGGGATACGCAGTATTTT
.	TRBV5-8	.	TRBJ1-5	CASTGEQGVQPQHF	TGTGCCAGCACCGGGGAACAGGGAGTACAGCCCCAGCATTTT
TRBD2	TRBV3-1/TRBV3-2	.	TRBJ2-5	CASSSGRYQETQYF	TGTGCCAGCAGCTCCGGGAGGTACCAAGAGACCCAGTACTTC
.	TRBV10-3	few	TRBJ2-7	CAISPTSLYEQYF	TGTGCCATCAGCCCTACTAGTCTCTACGAGCAGTACTTC
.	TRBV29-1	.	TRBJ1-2	CSVGRDGIGDGYTF	TGCAGCGTCGGGAGGGACGGCATCGGAGATGGCTACACCTTC